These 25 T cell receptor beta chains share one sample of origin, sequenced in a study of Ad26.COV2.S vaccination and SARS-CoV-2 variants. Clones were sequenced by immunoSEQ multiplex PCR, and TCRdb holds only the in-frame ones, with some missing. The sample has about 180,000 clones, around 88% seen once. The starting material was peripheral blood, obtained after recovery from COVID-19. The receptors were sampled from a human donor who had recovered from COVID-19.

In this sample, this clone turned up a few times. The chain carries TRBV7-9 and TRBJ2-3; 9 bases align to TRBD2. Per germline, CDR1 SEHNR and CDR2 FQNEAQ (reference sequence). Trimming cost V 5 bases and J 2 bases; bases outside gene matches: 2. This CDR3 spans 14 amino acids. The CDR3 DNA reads TGTGCCAGCAGCCAGCGGGGGGCCACAGATACGCAGTATTTT. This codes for CASSQRGATDTQYF.

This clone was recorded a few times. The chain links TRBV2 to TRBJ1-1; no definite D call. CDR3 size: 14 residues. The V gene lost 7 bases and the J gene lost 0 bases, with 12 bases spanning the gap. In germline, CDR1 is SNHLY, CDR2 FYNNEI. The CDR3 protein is CASKGRTVNTEAFF. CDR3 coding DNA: TGTGCCAGCAAAGGCCGCACCGTGAACACTGAAGCTTTCTTT.

The CDR3 DNA sequence: TGTGCCAGCAGGGGACATCAACCCCATCAGCCCCAGCATTTT. It yields the protein CASRGHQPHQPQHF. The rearrangement links TRBV28 to TRBJ1-5; D is possibly TRBD1 (6 bases). The CDR3 is 14 amino acids. Trimming cost V 6 bases and J 5 bases, with 14 bases left between them. CDR1 is MDHEN, CDR2 SYDVKM, per germline.

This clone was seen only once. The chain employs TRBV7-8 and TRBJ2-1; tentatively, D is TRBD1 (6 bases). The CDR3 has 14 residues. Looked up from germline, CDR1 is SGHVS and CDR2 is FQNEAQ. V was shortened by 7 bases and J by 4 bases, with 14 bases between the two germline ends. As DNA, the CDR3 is TGTGCCAGCACCAACAGGGACCGATACAATGAGCAGTTCTTC. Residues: CASTNRDRYNEQFF.

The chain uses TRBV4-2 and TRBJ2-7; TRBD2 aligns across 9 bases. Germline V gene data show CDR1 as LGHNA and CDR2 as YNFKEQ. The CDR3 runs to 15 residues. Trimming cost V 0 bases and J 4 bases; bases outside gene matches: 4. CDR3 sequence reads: CASSQEKAGGYEQYF. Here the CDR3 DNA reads TGTGCCAGCAGCCAAGAAAAGGCGGGGGGGTACGAGCAGTACTTC.

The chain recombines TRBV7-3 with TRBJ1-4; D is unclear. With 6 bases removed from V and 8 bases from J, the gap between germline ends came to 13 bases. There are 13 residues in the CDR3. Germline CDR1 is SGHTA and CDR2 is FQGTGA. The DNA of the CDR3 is TGTGCCAGCAGTCCGAGGGCGGGGGAAAAACTGTTTTTT. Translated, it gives CASSPRAGEKLFF.

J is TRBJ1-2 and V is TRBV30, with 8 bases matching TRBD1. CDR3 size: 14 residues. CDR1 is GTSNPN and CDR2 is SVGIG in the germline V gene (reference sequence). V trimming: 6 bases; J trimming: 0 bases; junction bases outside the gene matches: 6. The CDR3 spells CACIQGASNYGYTF. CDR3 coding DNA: TGTGCCTGTATCCAGGGGGCCTCTAACTATGGCTACACCTTC.

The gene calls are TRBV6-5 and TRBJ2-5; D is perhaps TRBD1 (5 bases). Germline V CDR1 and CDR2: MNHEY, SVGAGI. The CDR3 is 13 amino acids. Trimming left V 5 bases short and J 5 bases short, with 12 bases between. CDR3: CASSLGAHETQYF. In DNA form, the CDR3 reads TGTGCCAGCAGTCTAGGGGCTCATGAGACCCAGTACTTC.

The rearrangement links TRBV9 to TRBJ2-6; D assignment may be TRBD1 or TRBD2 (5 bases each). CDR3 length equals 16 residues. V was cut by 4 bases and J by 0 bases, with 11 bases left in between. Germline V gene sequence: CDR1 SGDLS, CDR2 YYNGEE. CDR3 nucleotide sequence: TGTGCCAGCAGCTTTCCAGGGAGCTCTGGGGCCAACGTCCTGACTTTC. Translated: CASSFPGSSGANVLTF.

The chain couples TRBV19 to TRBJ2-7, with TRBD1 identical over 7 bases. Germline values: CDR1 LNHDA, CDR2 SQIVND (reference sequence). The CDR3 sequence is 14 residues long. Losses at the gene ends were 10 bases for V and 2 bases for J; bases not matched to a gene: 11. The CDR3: CATADRRVPYEQYF. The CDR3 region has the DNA TGTGCCACAGCGGACAGGCGGGTGCCCTACGAGCAGTACTTC.

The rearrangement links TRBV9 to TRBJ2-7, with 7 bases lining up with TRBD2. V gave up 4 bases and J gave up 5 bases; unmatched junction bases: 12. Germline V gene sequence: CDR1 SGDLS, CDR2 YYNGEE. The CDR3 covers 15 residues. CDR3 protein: CASSKWGRGGDEQYF. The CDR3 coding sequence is TGTGCCAGCAGCAAGTGGGGGAGGGGAGGTGACGAGCAGTACTTC.

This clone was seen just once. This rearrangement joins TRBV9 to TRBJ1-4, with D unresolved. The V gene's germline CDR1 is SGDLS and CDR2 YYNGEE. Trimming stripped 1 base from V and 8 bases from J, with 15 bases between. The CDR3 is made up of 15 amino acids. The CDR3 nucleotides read TGTGCCAGCAGCGTAACCCCTCAAGAAAGGGAAAAACTGTTTTTT. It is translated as CASSVTPQEREKLFF.

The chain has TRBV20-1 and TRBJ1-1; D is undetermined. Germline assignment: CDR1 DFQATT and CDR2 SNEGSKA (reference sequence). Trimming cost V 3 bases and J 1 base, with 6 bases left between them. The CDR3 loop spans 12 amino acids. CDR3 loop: CSASRENTEAFF. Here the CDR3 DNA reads TGCAGTGCTAGTAGGGAGAACACTGAAGCTTTCTTT.

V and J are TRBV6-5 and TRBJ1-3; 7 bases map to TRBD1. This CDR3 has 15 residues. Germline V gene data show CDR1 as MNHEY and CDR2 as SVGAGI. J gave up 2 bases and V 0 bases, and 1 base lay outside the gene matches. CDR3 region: CASSYSGQAGNTIYF. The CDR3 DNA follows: TGTGCCAGCAGTTACTCTGGACAGGCTGGAAACACCATATATTTT.

The CDR3 bases are TGCGCCAGCAGCTTATGGCACTACGAGCAGTACTTC. This sequence encodes CASSLWHYEQYF. The chain uses TRBV5-1 and TRBJ2-7; no firm D call. Germline V CDR1 and CDR2: SGHRS, YFSETQ. V shed 2 bases and J shed 3 bases, with 6 bases lying between them. The CDR3 is 12 amino acids. Full variable domain (remainder filled in from reference TRBV5-1 and TRBJ2-7): KAGVTQTPRYLIKTRGQQVTLSCSPISGHRSVSWYQQTPGQGLQFLFEYFSETQRNKGNFPGRFSGRQFSNSRSEMNVSTLELGDSALYLCASSLWHYEQYFGPGTRLTVT.

CDR3 DNA: TGCGCCAGCAGCCAAGTTTTGGAGACAGGAGCCTACGAGCAGTACTTC. Amino acids: CASSQVLETGAYEQYF. This chain uses TRBV4-1 with TRBJ2-7; the D gene is possibly TRBD1 (6 bases). The CDR3 length is 16 residues. Deletions cut 1 base from V and 2 bases from J, with 15 bases between. Germline V CDR1 and CDR2: MGHRA, YSYEKL.

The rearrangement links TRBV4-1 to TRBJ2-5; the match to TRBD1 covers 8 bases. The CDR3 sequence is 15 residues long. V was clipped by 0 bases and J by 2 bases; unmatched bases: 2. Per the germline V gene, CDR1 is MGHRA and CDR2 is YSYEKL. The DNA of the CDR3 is TGCGCCAGCAGCCAAGACGGGACAGGTCAAGAGACCCAGTACTTC. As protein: CASSQDGTGQETQYF.

The CDR3 is CASSLEGGSTDTQYF. The DNA for the CDR3 is TGCGCCAGCAGCTTGGAGGGCGGGAGCACAGATACGCAGTATTTT. The chain uses TRBV5-1 and TRBJ2-3; D possibly corresponds to TRBD2 (5 bases). CDR3 length equals 15 residues. Trimming took off 0 bases at V and 0 bases at J, with 8 bases between the two ends. Germline V gene sequence: CDR1 SGHRS, CDR2 YFSETQ.

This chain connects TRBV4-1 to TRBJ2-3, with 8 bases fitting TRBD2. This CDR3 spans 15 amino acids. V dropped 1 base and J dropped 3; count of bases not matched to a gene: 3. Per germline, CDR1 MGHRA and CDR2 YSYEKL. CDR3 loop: CASSQGASGTDTQYF. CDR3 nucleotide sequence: TGCGCCAGCAGCCAAGGGGCTAGCGGGACAGATACGCAGTATTTT.

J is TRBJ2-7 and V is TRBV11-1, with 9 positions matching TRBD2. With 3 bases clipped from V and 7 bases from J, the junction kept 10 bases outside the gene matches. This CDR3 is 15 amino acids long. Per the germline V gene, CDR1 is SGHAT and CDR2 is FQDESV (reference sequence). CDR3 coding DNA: TGTGCCAGCAGCTTCTTTAGCGGGGGCCCTGGGGAGCAGTACTTC. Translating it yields CASSFFSGGPGEQYF. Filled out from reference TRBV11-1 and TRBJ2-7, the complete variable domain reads EAEVAQSPRYKITEKSQAVAFWCDPISGHATLYWYRQILGQGPELLVQFQDESVVDDSQLPKDRFSAERLKGVDSTLKIQPAELGDSAMYLCASSFFSGGPGEQYFGPGTRLTVT.

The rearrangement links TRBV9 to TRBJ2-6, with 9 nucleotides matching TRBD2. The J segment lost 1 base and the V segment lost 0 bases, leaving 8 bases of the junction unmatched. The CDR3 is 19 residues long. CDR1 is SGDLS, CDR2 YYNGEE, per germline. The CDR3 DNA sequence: TGTGCCAGCAGCGTAGGGGGTAGCGGGAGACGGTCTGGGGCCAACGTCCTGACTTTC. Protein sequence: CASSVGGSGRRSGANVLTF.

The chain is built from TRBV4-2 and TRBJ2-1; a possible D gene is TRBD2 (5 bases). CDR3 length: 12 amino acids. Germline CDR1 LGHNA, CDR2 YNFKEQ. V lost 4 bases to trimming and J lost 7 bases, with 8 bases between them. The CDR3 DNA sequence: TGTGCCAGCAGCCCCCCGGGGAATGAGCAGTTCTTC. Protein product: CASSPPGNEQFF.

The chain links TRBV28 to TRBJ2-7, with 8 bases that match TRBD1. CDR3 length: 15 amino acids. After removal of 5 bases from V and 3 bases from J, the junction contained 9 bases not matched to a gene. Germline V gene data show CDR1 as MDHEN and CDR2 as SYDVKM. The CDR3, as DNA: TGTGCCAGCAGTCTTGACAGGGGACAGATCTACGAGCAGTACTTC. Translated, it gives CASSLDRGQIYEQYF.

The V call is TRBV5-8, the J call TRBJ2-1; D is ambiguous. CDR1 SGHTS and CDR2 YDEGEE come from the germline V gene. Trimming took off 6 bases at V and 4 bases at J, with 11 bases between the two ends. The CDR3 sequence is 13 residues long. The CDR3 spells CASNLGLYNEQFF. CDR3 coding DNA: TGTGCCAGCAACTTAGGATTGTACAATGAGCAGTTCTTC.

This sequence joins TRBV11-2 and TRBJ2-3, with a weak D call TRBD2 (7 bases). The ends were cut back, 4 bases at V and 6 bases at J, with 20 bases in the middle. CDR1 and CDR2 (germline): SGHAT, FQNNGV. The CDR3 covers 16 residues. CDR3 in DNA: TGTGCCAGCAGCTCGCGAACCGCGGGGGCGGGGGATACGCAGTATTTT. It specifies CASSSRTAGAGDTQYF.